The subject of this entry is one TCR beta chain. Its antigen target is currently unknown. At one end the junction does not follow the germline gene, possibly because of a read error. This specimen belongs to a study of tumor-infiltrating lymphocytes in primary liver carcinoma (dated by TCRdb to 2016 to 2017). With regard to the full study: The five patients, three men and two women aged 30 to 69 years, had hepatocellular carcinoma (four) or combined HCC and intrahepatic cholangiocarcinoma (one). Samples yielded roughly 3.65 to 7.13 million productive TCRbeta reads; read depth did not differ significantly between tissue types. Technical replicate repertoires showed high reproducibility, with mean shared-clone rates roughly 0.88 and correlation coefficients above 0.98. TCRbeta repertoire sequencing, expression microarrays and whole-exome sequencing were combined in the study across five regions of each liver tumor, with adjacent normal tissue and blood also included. Tumors of the five patients were stage T1-T3 N0M0 with maximum diameters of roughly 4.2 to 11 cm. A total of some 35 specimens from 5 patients underwent TCRbeta repertoire sequencing, comprising approximately 25 tumor regions, 5 adjacent noncancerous liver tissues and 5 peripheral blood samples. Agilent mRNA microarray profiling was performed on the 20 to 25 tumor region samples to relate TCRbeta repertoire diversity to the local molecular phenotype.

TCRbeta-specific cDNA was reverse-transcribed from about 520 ng total RNA using a constant-region primer and ProtoScript II reverse transcriptase. TCRbeta libraries were built with three nested multiplex PCR rounds, a slightly modified ARM-PCR procedure. Each of the first two PCR rounds ran for roughly 9 cycles using multiplex TRBV1-TRBV30 forward primers together with a Cbeta reverse primer. Sample barcodes and Illumina adapters were added in a final 25-cycle PCR using Deep VentR polymerase. Before sequencing, amplicons between 200 and 500 bp were purified from gel using a QIAquick gel extraction kit. TCRbeta amplicons were sequenced on an Illumina HiSeq 2500 with 250-bp paired-end reads. As for the original processing: Reads were quality-trimmed with Trimmomatic v0.33, and paired reads were merged with FLASH v1.2.11 to recover full CDR3 sequences. V, D and J germline segments were assigned to the rearranged TCRbeta sequences by MiGEC v1.2.1b. VDJtools v1.0.0 computed clonotype statistics and Shannon-Wiener diversity indices. To cut down on sampling bias, every analysis after diversity analysis relied on just the 250 most abundant clonotypes from each sample. TCRdb took the public reads, trimmed them with fastp at Q25, ran MiXCR for clone calling and kept in-frame beta chains. Identical CDR3 proteins give one entry, which carries the most common genes and DNA. In this record, the V and J calls reflect TCRdb's handling and not the investigators' own analysis. The sample yields around 190,000 distinct CDR3 sequences; 85% were counted once. The top ten clonotypes cover 15% to 20% of the sample.

The CDR1 and CDR2 encoded by the germline V gene are SGHAT and FQNNGV. Including cysteine and phenylalanine, the CDR3 has 12 amino acids. Just the 36-base CDR3 DNA is kept, in frame starting at base 1. Without any cell sorting, total RNA and DNA were co-extracted from approximately 20-30 mg of bulk tissue using the AllPrep DNA/RNA mini kit. Between late 2015 and March 2016, five patients in China with histopathologically diagnosed primary liver carcinoma had surgical resection. At the time of sampling, the patients were treatment-naive and had chronic HBV infection. Five spatially separated regions were sampled per tumor: superior, inferior, left-lateral and right-lateral poles, plus the tumor centre. Histological examination found more than 80% viable tumor cells in every tumor sample. Fresh tumor and adjacent tissue pieces were bisected; one half was stored in RNAlater at -80°C, the other sent for histology.

Broader findings and caveats from the paper: Only roughly 7.5-25% of top clones appeared in all five regions of a tumor, which suggests that tumor-infiltrating T cells are spatially heterogeneous. Because sequencing covered only the TCR beta chain and unpaired alpha chains were not captured, true repertoire diversity is likely underestimated. Since the samples were bulk and unsorted, there was no way to compare CD4+ and CD8+ T cell repertoires. Compared with blood, tumors had a significantly larger share of the repertoire taken up by the top 250 clones (p = 0.039). Consistent with antigen-driven expansion, pairs of tumor regions showed higher repertoire overlap (mean roughly 36%) than either tumor-adjacent pairs (approximately 17%) or tumor-blood pairs (approximately 15%). Only 4 or 5 patients were included in the study, and the authors note that the findings should be validated in a larger study.

This receptor was taken from a man aged 40-49 years with primary liver carcinoma and hepatitis B virus infection. Sequencing was done on a sample of tumor tissue from primary liver carcinoma. The rearranged segments are TRBV11-2 and TRBJ2-1; the D gene assignment is ambiguous. The CDR3 region reads CTSSLGDLEQFF. The DNA reads as follows: TGTACCAGCAGCTTAGGTGACCTTGAGCAGTTCTTC.